This T cell receptor beta chain was found in a study of tumor and adjacent non-tumor tissue in lung cancer. About the study: Patients comprised roughly 12 adenocarcinoma, 2 squamous cell carcinoma and 1 small cell lung cancer. Stage I to III disease affected over nine men and roughly five women aged about 30 to 85. Findings of the study overall: In normal lung, the top 100 clones were significantly more dominant than in tumor.

A note on this clonotype: What it binds is unknown.

The CDR3 consists of 13 residues. CDR1 MRHNA and CDR2 SNTAGT come from the germline V gene. V was cut by 4 bases and J by 3 bases, with 6 bases left in between. This sample's RNA came from whole unsorted tissue. This non-tumor lung sample came from over 3 cm beyond the tumor edge. A modified ARM-PCR protocol with three rounds of nested PCR amplified TCRbeta. TCRdb reprocessed the multiplex PCR reads with MiXCR, giving one entry per CDR3 protein. The table has roughly 69,000 distinct CDR3 sequences, 65% to 80% seen once. The sequencing sample was made of distant non-tumor lung tissue. The sequence was obtained from a man aged 60 to 69 with non-small cell lung cancer. This rearrangement joins TRBV6-4 to TRBJ2-2; D might be TRBD1 (6 bases). CDR3 nucleotide sequence: TGTGCCAGCAGTGCAGGGGACACCGGGGAGCTGTTTTTT. It yields the protein CASSAGDTGELFF.